The 5 T cell receptor beta chains reported below all come from one sample, sequenced in a study of blood T cells in healthy people across ages. For the second PCR, which ran for about 6 to 11 cycles, a sample-barcoded 5' primer and a J-beta primer mix were used. TCRdb reprocessed the 5' RACE reads via MiXCR and lists one record per CDR3 protein. The sample lists approximately 830,000 distinct CDR3 sequences, around 68% occurring once. Sequencing was carried out using blood. The receptors were gathered from a man aged 25 to 40 in good health.

CDR3 sequence reads: CASSYDLETQYF. The CDR3 nucleotides read TGTGCCAGCAGTTACGACTTAGAGACCCAGTACTTC. The chain combines TRBV12-3 or TRBV12-4 with TRBJ2-5; D is unclear. The V and J ends lost 4 bases and 4 bases respectively, with 7 bases between them. This CDR3 region has 12 residues.

V and J are TRBV4-1 and TRBJ2-1, with 8 bases aligning to TRBD1. Unmatched junction bases numbered 5, after V lost 3 bases and J lost 10 bases. The CDR3 is 13 residues long. Germline V gene sequence: CDR1 MGHRA, CDR2 YSYEKL. The CDR3 loop is CASSHPDRDEQFF. CDR3 sequence (DNA): TGCGCCAGCAGCCACCCGGACAGGGACGAGCAGTTCTTC.

The chain couples TRBV6-6 to TRBJ2-1; weak D call: TRBD1 (5 bases). The germline gives CDR1 MNHNY, CDR2 SVGAGI (reference sequence). Trimming took 3 bases from V and 5 from J, leaving 11 bases between them. The CDR3 extends over 14 amino acids. CDR3 residues: CASSYARANNEQFF. The CDR3 DNA follows: TGTGCCAGCAGTTATGCCAGGGCCAACAATGAGCAGTTCTTC.

The chain recombines TRBV10-3 with TRBJ1-4, with 7 bases that match TRBD1. Germline V lookup: CDR1 ENHRY, CDR2 SYGVKD. Trimming removed 11 bases from V and 7 bases from J; junction bases left unmatched: 7. The CDR3 spans 12 residues. DNA of the CDR3: TGTGCCGTCGGGACAGCTACTGAAAAACTGTTTTTT. Translated: CAVGTATEKLFF.

The V gene is TRBV7-2, the J gene TRBJ2-1; D tentatively fits TRBD1 or TRBD2 (6 bases each). Germline-derived CDR1 and CDR2 are SGHTA and FQGNSA. Trimming took off 4 bases at V and 7 bases at J, with 17 bases between the two ends. This CDR3 region has 15 residues. The CDR3 DNA sequence: TGTGCCAGCAGCTACGATACGGGGGCGCAGAATGAGCAGTTCTTC. Its translation: CASSYDTGAQNEQFF.